The entry that follows covers one T cell receptor beta chain sequence. Its antigen is unidentified. These data belong to a study of OX40 agonist ivuxolimab in advanced cancers. At the level of the study: Therapy given before enrollment (anti-PD-1, anti-PD-L1 or anti-CTLA-4) was allowed, and over 35% had some. Study results and caveats: Averaged across samples, CD8+ T cells carried more expanded clones than CD4+ did. Expanded peripheral T-cell antigen specificity went undetermined.

The CDR3 is 15 amino acids. V shed 1 base, J shed 1 base, and the junction held 0 bases outside the gene matches. In germline, CDR1 is LGHNA, CDR2 YSLEER. Data came from immunoSEQ multiplex PCR; TCRdb stores just in-frame clones and leaves some out. This table holds under 20,000 clones, 70% to 85% found once. This receptor was obtained from an adult with an advanced solid tumor such as melanoma, head and neck, liver or kidney cancer. This material consisted of CD4+ or CD8+ T cells sorted from blood, taken in a trial of the OX40 agonist ivuxolimab. This chain links TRBV4-3 with TRBJ2-2; 7 nucleotides agree with TRBD1. CDR3 coding DNA: TGCGCCAGCAGCCAAGGGACAGGGAACACCGGGGAGCTGTTTTTT. This translates into CASSQGTGNTGELFF.